One and the same sample provided the 31 T cell receptor beta chains below, sequenced in a study of tumor and adjacent non-tumor tissue in lung cancer. TCRbeta libraries were built with three rounds of nested PCR, modified from ARM-PCR. From the multiplex PCR reads, TCRdb called clonotypes with MiXCR, one entry per CDR3 protein. In the table there are 71,000 or so distinct CDR3 sequences, 75% to 90% of which are singletons. No cell sorting was done before RNA was extracted from the tissue. Input material: lung tumor tissue. These receptor sequences come from a woman aged 50 to 65 with non-small cell lung cancer.

This clonotype was seen at least ten times. The chain recombines TRBV4-1 with TRBJ2-1; D is perhaps TRBD2 (6 bases). Per germline, CDR1 MGHRA and CDR2 YSYEKL. This CDR3 has 13 residues. Deletions cut 4 bases from V and 7 bases from J, with 11 bases between. The CDR3 protein is CASSPYAGNEQFF. CDR3 coding DNA: TGCGCCAGCAGCCCGTACGCGGGGAATGAGCAGTTCTTC.

This chain joins TRBV4-2 and TRBJ2-3; 7 bases line up with TRBD2. V shed 3 bases and J 3 bases; nucleotides not matched to a gene: 3. In germline, CDR1 is LGHNA, CDR2 YNFKEQ. The CDR3 covers 14 residues. The CDR3: CASSHAGDTDTQYF. The CDR3 DNA reads as TGTGCCAGCAGCCATGCGGGAGATACAGATACGCAGTATTTT.

Here the CDR3 DNA reads TGTGCCAGTCCCGGGGTAGGGTATCAGCCCCAGCATTTT. Its protein product is CASPGVGYQPQHF. The chain combines TRBV6-2 or TRBV6-3 with TRBJ1-5, with D uncertain. The CDR3 spans 13 residues. V was shortened by 9 bases and J by 5 bases, with 14 bases between the two germline ends. CDR1 and CDR2 (germline): MNHEY, SVGEGT.

Comments on this clonotype: The junction departs from the called germline gene at one end, perhaps through a read error. This chain uses TRBV28 with TRBJ2-5, with D tentatively TRBD1 or TRBD2 (5 bases each). The germline V gene encodes CDR1 MDHEN and CDR2 SYDVKM. The CDR3 is 13 amino acids. The CDR3 reads CASSPVGRETQYF. CDR3 nucleotides: TGTGCCAGCAGTCCCGTGGGACGAGAGACCCAATACTTC.

The J gene is TRBJ2-7, the V gene TRBV10-2; 7 bases agree with TRBD1. The J segment lost 2 bases and the V segment lost 8 bases, leaving 12 bases of the junction unmatched. From germline, CDR1 is WSHSY and CDR2 SAAADI. The CDR3 contains 15 residues. The CDR3 DNA follows: TGCGCCAGCGGGATGACAGGGCTTAAGACCTACGAGCAGTACTTC. It codes for CASGMTGLKTYEQYF.

In the case of this clonotype: One junction end disagrees with the germline gene, perhaps due to a read error. The chain couples TRBV11-2 to TRBJ2-7; 7 bases are a match to TRBD2. The CDR3 loop spans 15 amino acids. Per germline, CDR1 SGHAT and CDR2 FQNNGV. The CDR3 coding sequence is TGTGCCTGCAGCCCATGGGCTAGCGGTTCCTACGGGCAGTACTTC. It codes for CACSPWASGSYGQYF.

Comment on this clonotype: A junction end diverges from the germline sequence, so it may reflect a read error. The rearrangement uses TRBV29-1 and TRBJ2-1; D is undetermined. The length of the CDR3 is 13 residues. Germline V gives CDR1 SQVTM, CDR2 ANQGSEA. The CDR3 sequence: CSADRKGSNKQFF. The CDR3 DNA sequence: TGCAGCGCTGATAGGAAGGGCAGCAATAAGCAGTTCTTC.

Details on this clonotype: The missing conserved phenylalanine or tryptophan at the end of this CDR3 makes a read error likely. The chain joins TRBV20-1 to TRBJ1-1; D unclear. The V gene lost 5 bases and the J gene lost 0 bases, with 10 bases spanning the gap. Germline lookup yields CDR1 DFQATT and CDR2 SNEGSKA (reference sequence). The CDR3 is made up of 13 amino acids. As DNA, the CDR3 is TGCAGTGCTGATGGGCAGGTGAACACTGAAGCTTTCCTT. This codes for CSADGQVNTEAFL.

This chain links TRBV11-3 with TRBJ2-1, with D unclear. V lost 0 bases to trimming and J lost 3 bases, with 6 bases between them. The CDR3 contains 14 residues. Germline V gives CDR1 SGHNT, CDR2 YENEEA. The CDR3 here is CASSLDSGYNEQFF. CDR3 sequence (DNA): TGTGCCAGCAGCTTAGATTCAGGCTACAATGAGCAGTTCTTC.

This clonotype has only one observation. This may stem from a read error, because a much larger clone lies one nucleotide away. The chain combines TRBV7-8 with TRBJ2-7, with D uncertain. Germline CDR1 is SGHVS and CDR2 is FQNEAQ. The CDR3 is 15 residues long. Here the CDR3 reads CASSLGSGRSYEQHF. Here the CDR3 DNA reads TGTGCCAGCAGCTTAGGATCGGGTAGGTCCTACGAGCAGCACTTC.

To note about this clonotype: One end of the junction varies from germline; a read error may be responsible. This chain connects TRBV19 to TRBJ2-1; 8 nucleotides match TRBD2. The CDR3 sequence is 13 residues long. Germline V lookup: CDR1 LNHDA, CDR2 SQIVND (reference sequence). CDR3 in amino acids: CASKSGSSNEQSF. The CDR3 region has the DNA TGTGCCAGTAAGAGCGGGAGTTCAAATGAACAGTCCTTC.

With regard to this clonotype: Relative to the germline gene, one junction end is altered; a read error may explain this. J is TRBJ2-7 and V is TRBV11-2; TRBD1 or TRBD2 may be the D gene (5 bases each). This CDR3 has 17 residues. Germline CDR1 is SGHAT and CDR2 is FQNNGV. For the CDR3, the DNA is TGTGCCAGCATCTTAGCCTCGGGACGCATGGGGCCCTACGAGCAGTACTTC. Encoded protein: CASILASGRMGPYEQYF.

This clonotype appeared a single time. V and J are TRBV11-2 and TRBJ1-1; perhaps TRBD1 as D (5 bases). Germline loops: CDR1 SGHAT, CDR2 FQNNGV. This CDR3 region has 16 residues. CDR3: CTISLRTRQSDTEAFF. In DNA, the CDR3 is TGTACTATAAGCCTACGTACTCGACAGAGCGACACTGAAGCTTTCTTT. The variable domain in full, completed from reference TRBV11-2 and TRBJ1-1, reads EAGVAQSPRYKIIEKRQSVAFWCNPISGHATLYWYQQILGQGPKLLIQFQNNGVVDDSQLPKDRFSAERLKGVDSTLKIQPAKLEDSAVYLCTISLRTRQSDTEAFFGQGTRLTVV.

This clonotype is a singleton in its sample. A read error may account for a junction end that differs from germline. The chain combines TRBV11-1 with TRBJ2-1; D not certain. The CDR3 extends over 15 amino acids. Germline lookup yields CDR1 SGHAT and CDR2 FQDESV (reference sequence). The CDR3 DNA sequence: TGCGCCAGCTGCTTAGGGTGGGAAAGCTACAATGAGCAGTTATTC. It encodes CASCLGWESYNEQLF.

With regard to this clonotype: No conserved phenylalanine or tryptophan is present at the end of the CDR3, so a read error is the likely explanation. The V and J genes are TRBV6-5 and TRBJ2-7, with D perhaps TRBD1 (6 bases). The CDR3 spans 13 residues. CDR1 and CDR2 (germline): MNHEY, SVGAGI. CDR3 region: CPSRPGHLYEQYL. Written as DNA, the CDR3 is TGTCCCAGCAGACCGGGACACCTCTACGAGCAGTACTTA.

Notes on this clonotype: One end of the junction fails to match germline, which may point to a read error. The rearrangement uses TRBV4-1 and TRBJ2-5, with a tentative D call TRBD1 (8 bases). Germline V gene lookup returns CDR1 MGHRA and CDR2 YSYEKL. This CDR3 has 17 residues. The CDR3 sequence: CVSSQGDRGGERETQYF. The CDR3, as DNA: TGTGTCAGCAGCCAAGGTGACAGGGGAGGGGAAAGAGAGACCCAGTACTTC.

Worth noting for this clonotype: The CDR3 does not end in the conserved phenylalanine or tryptophan, so this is likely a read error. The chain employs TRBV20-1 and TRBJ1-1; 8 nucleotides line up with TRBD1. CDR1 DFQATT and CDR2 SNEGSKA come from the germline V gene (reference sequence). V dropped 4 bases and J dropped 8; count of bases not matched to a gene: 21. The CDR3 runs to 17 residues. The CDR3 nucleotides read TGCAGTGCTAAGGTTTCCGACAGGGGCTCTTGGTTCACCGAAGCTTTCCTT. Encoded protein: CSAKVSDRGSWFTEAFL.

This clonotype showed up just once. Since no conserved phenylalanine or tryptophan closes the CDR3, a read error is the likely cause. CDR3 sequence reads: CSARGNAGELFP. The CDR3 region has the DNA TGCAGTGCTAGAGGAAATGCCGGGGAGCTGTTTCCT. The chain couples TRBV20-1 to TRBJ2-2, with D uncertain. Germline loops: CDR1 DFQATT, CDR2 SNEGSKA (reference sequence). The CDR3 totals 12 residues. Trimming stripped 1 base from V and 6 bases from J, with 6 bases between.

Comment on this clonotype: Sequence at one end of the junction differs from germline and may be a read error. The chain combines TRBV20-1 with TRBJ2-1; tentative D call: TRBD2 (5 bases). Germline CDR1 is DFQATT and CDR2 is SNEGSKA (reference sequence). The CDR3 is 14 residues long. CDR3 DNA sequence: TGCAGTACTAGAGGCCTAACGGGATACAATGAGCAGTTCTTC. Translation gives CSTRGLTGYNEQFF.

As concerns this clonotype: Here the CDR3 omits its conserved ending phenylalanine or tryptophan, so a read error is the likely source. This chain joins TRBV11-1 and TRBJ2-5; D might be TRBD1 (6 bases). The CDR3 extends over 14 amino acids. Per germline, CDR1 SGHAT and CDR2 FQDESV (reference sequence). The CDR3 sequence is CVSRLGQPQGTQYS. As DNA, the CDR3 is TGTGTCAGCAGACTGGGACAACCCCAAGGGACCCAGTACTCC.

This clonotype was counted only a few times. A single base separates this from a much larger clone, so it may be a read error. This is likely a read error, given that the CDR3 carries no conserved phenylalanine or tryptophan at its end. The chain links TRBV5-6 to TRBJ2-1, with TRBD2 identical over 8 bases. There are 17 residues in the CDR3. Germline CDR1 reads SGHDT; CDR2 reads YYEEEE. The ends lost 3 bases at V and 3 bases at J; junction bases unmatched: 11. CDR3 loop: CASSSLAAGRDYNEQFL. The DNA of the CDR3 is TGTGCCAGCAGCTCTTTGGCGGCCGGGAGGGACTACAATGAGCAGTTCCTC.

With respect to this clonotype: The junction does not match germline at one end; this may be a read error. The CDR3 loop is CTSSPLGSGRLIGELFF. The CDR3 coding sequence is TGTACCAGCAGCCCCTTGGGGAGCGGGAGGTTGATCGGGGAGCTGTTTTTT. The V call is TRBV28, the J call TRBJ2-2, with TRBD2 matching 9 bases. This CDR3 comprises 17 residues. Germline lookup yields CDR1 MDHEN and CDR2 SYDVKM.

With respect to this clonotype: Compared with germline, one end of the junction differs, possibly owing to a read error. The V call is TRBV20-1, the J call TRBJ2-7, with D perhaps TRBD2 (5 bases). Germline V gene sequence: CDR1 DFQATT, CDR2 SNEGSKA (reference sequence). This CDR3 has 13 amino acids. CDR3 amino acids: CTARGAEYYEQYF. CDR3 nucleotides: TGCACTGCTAGAGGAGCGGAGTACTACGAGCAGTACTTC.

Points on this clonotype: Since the CDR3 does not end with the conserved phenylalanine or tryptophan, this likely comes from a read error. This chain connects TRBV11-2 to TRBJ1-6; 8 bases fit TRBD1. This CDR3 region has 15 residues. Germline values: CDR1 SGHAT, CDR2 FQNNGV. CDR3 region: CDSSPGQGHNSPLHY. The DNA of the CDR3 is TGTGACAGCAGCCCAGGACAGGGTCATAATTCACCACTCCACTAT.

This clonotype was observed once. A read error may explain this, as a much larger clone is one base away. The chain has TRBV28 and TRBJ2-2; 8 bases map to TRBD1. Germline trimming cut 7 bases from V and 4 bases from J; bases unmatched to any gene: 14. CDR1 and CDR2 from the germline V gene are MDHEN and SYDVKM. The CDR3 length is 17 residues. CDR3 residues: CASILRMTGVSTGELFF. CDR3 nucleotides: TGTGCCAGCATCCTTAGGATGACAGGGGTTAGCACCGGGGAGCTGTTTTTT.

This clonotype was observed a single time. Relative to the germline gene, one junction end is altered; a read error may explain this. The V call is TRBV5-4, the J call TRBJ2-2; 7 positions match TRBD2. Germline assignment: CDR1 SGHNT and CDR2 YYREEE (reference sequence). The CDR3 loop spans 15 amino acids. The CDR3 bases are TGTGCCTGCAGCCGCACACTAGCGACTACCGGGGAGCTGTTTTTT. It yields the protein CACSRTLATTGELFF.

This clonotype occurred once. The CDR3 carries no conserved terminal phenylalanine or tryptophan, so it likely arises from a read error. The chain is built from TRBV11-2 and TRBJ1-6, with D possibly matching TRBD1 (6 bases). The CDR3 covers 15 residues. Germline CDR1 is SGHAT and CDR2 is FQNNGV. The CDR3 sequence: CISSLSGTNNSPLHL. CDR3 DNA: TGTATCAGCAGCTTATCCGGGACAAATAATTCACCCCTCCACTTA.

This clonotype was observed a few times. The chain couples TRBV11-2 to TRBJ2-1, with 9 positions matching TRBD2. The germline CDR1 and CDR2 sequences are SGHAT and FQNNGV. V trimming: 4 bases; J trimming: 3 bases; junction bases outside the gene matches: 7. The CDR3 is 16 residues long. The CDR3: CASSSARLAVYNEQFF. CDR3 DNA sequence: TGTGCCAGCAGCTCCGCCCGACTAGCGGTCTACAATGAGCAGTTCTTC.

This chain connects TRBV6-5 to TRBJ1-6, with 9 bases matching TRBD1. With V trimmed by 6 bases and J by 17 bases, 14 bases remained unmatched. Per the germline V gene, CDR1 is MNHEY and CDR2 is SVGAGI. CDR3 length: 14 amino acids. CDR3 protein: CASRLQGANSSFHF. The CDR3 DNA reads as TGTGCCAGCAGATTACAGGGGGCCAATTCATCCTTCCACTTT.

This clonotype was observed many times. A much bigger clone sits one base away, suggesting this may be a read error. This chain joins TRBV12-3 or TRBV12-4 and TRBJ1-5, with D possibly TRBD1 on 6 matching bases. CDR3 length: 14 amino acids. Between the trimmed V and J ends, which lost 5 bases and 3 bases, there was a span of 11 bases. Written as DNA, the CDR3 is TGTGCCAGCAGTCGGGCAGGGGTCAATCAGCCCCAGCATTTT. Residues: CASSRAGVNQPQHF.

With respect to this clonotype: Compared with germline, one end of the junction differs, possibly owing to a read error. The CDR3 region has the DNA TGCAGTGTCCTGGCGGGAGCAGAAACCTACGGGCAGTACTTC. Amino acid sequence: CSVLAGAETYGQYF. This chain uses TRBV20-1 with TRBJ2-7; 7 positions match TRBD2. Looked up from germline, CDR1 is DFQATT and CDR2 is SNEGSKA (reference sequence). This CDR3 region has 14 residues.